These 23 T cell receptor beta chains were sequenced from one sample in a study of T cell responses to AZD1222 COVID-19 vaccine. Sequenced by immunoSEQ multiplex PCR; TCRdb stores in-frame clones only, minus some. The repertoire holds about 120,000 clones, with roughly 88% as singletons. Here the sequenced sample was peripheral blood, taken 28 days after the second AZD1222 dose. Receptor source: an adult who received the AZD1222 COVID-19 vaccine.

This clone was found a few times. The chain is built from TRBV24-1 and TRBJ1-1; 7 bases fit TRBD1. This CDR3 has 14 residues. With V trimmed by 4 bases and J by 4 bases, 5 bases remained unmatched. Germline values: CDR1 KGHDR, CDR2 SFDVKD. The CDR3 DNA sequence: TGTGCCACCAGTGAAGGGGGCGCGGGCACTGAAGCTTTCTTT. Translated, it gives CATSEGGAGTEAFF.

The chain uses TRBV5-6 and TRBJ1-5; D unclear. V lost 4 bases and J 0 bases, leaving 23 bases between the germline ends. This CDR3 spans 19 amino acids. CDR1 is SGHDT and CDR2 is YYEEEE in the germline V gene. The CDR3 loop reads CASSRTQADAFYSNQPQHF. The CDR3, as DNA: TGTGCCAGCAGCAGAACCCAGGCGGACGCCTTCTATAGCAATCAGCCCCAGCATTTT.

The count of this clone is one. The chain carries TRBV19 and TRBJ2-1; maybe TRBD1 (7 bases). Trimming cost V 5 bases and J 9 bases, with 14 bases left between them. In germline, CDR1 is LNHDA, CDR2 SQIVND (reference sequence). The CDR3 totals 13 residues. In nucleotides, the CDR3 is TGTGCCAGTAGTCGTTCAGGGGGGTTTGAGCAGTTCTTC. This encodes CASSRSGGFEQFF. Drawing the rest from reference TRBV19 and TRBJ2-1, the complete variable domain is DGGITQSPKYLFRKEGQNVTLSCEQNLNHDAMYWYRQDPGQGLRLIYYSQIVNDFQKGDIAEGYSVSREKKESFPLTVTSAQKNPTAFYLCASSRSGGFEQFFGPGTRLTVL.

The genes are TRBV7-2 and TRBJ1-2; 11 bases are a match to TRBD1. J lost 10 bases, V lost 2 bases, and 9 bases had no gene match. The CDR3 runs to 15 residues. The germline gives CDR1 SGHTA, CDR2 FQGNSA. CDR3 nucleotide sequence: TGTGCCAGCAGCTTACCCGGGACAGGGGGTTTCGACTACACCTTC. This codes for CASSLPGTGGFDYTF.

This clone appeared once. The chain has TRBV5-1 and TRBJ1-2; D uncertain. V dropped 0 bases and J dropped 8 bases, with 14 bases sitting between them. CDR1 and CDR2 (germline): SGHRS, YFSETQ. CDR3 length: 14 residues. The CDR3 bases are TGCGCCAGCAGCTTGGAGGTATGGGCTGACGGCTACACCTTC. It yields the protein CASSLEVWADGYTF.

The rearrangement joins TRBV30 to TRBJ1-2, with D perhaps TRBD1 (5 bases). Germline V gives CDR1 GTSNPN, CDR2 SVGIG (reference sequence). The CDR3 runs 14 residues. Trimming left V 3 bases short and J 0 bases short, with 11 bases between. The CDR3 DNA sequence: TGTGCCTGGAGGAGGCCGACAGCTAACTATGGCTACACCTTC. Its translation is CAWRRPTANYGYTF.

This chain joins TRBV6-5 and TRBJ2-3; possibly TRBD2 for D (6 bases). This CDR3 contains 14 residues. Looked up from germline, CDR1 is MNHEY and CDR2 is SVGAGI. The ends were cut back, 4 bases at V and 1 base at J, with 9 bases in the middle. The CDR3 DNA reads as TGTGCCAGCAGTTGGGGACTCCGCACAGATACGCAGTATTTT. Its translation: CASSWGLRTDTQYF.

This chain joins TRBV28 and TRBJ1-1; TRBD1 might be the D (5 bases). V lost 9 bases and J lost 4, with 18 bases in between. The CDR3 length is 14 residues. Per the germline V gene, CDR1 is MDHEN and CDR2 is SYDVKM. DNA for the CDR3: TGTGCCAGTCAGGTGGGGGGTGGGGCCACTGAAGCTTTCTTT. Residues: CASQVGGGATEAFF.

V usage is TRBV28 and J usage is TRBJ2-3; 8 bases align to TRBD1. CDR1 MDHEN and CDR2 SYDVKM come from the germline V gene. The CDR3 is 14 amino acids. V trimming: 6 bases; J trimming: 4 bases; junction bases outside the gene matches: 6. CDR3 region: CASRKQGEADTQYF. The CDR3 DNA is TGTGCCAGCAGGAAACAGGGGGAGGCAGATACGCAGTATTTT.

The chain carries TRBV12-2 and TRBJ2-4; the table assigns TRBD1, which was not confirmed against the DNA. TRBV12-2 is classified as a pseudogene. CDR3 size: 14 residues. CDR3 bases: TGTGCAAGTCGGCTGACAGAGGCCAAAAACATTCAGTACTTC. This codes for CASRLTEAKNIQYF.

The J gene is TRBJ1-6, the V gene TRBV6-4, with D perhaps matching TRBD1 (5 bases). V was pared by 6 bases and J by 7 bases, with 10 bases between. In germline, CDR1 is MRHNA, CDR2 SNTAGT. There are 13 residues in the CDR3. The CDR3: CASRLDRNSPLHF. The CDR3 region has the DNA TGTGCCAGCAGGCTCGACAGAAATTCACCCCTCCACTTT.

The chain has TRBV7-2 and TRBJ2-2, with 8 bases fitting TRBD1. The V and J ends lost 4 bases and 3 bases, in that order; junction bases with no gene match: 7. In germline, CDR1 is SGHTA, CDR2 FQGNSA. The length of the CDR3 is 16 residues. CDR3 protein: CASSSSGGAYTGELFF. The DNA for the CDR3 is TGTGCCAGCAGCTCGTCAGGGGGCGCATACACCGGGGAGCTGTTTTTT.

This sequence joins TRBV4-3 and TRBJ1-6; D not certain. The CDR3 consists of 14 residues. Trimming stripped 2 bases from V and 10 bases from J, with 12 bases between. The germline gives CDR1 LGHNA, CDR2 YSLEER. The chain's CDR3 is CASSQPGGGSPLHF. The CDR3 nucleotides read TGCGCCAGCAGCCAACCAGGAGGTGGATCACCCCTCCACTTT.

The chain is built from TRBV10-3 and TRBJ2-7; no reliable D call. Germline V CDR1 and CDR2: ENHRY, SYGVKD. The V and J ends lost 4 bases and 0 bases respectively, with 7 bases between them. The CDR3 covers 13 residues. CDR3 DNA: TGTGCCATCAGTGGAGCCAGCTCCTACGAGCAGTACTTC. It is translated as CAISGASSYEQYF.

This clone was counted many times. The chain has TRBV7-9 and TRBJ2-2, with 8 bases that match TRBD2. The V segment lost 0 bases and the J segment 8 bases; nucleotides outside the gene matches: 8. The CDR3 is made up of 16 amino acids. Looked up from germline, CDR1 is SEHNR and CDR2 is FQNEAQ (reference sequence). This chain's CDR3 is CASSLAPSGGRGELFF. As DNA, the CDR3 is TGTGCCAGCAGCTTAGCGCCCTCGGGGGGGCGAGGGGAGCTGTTTTTT.

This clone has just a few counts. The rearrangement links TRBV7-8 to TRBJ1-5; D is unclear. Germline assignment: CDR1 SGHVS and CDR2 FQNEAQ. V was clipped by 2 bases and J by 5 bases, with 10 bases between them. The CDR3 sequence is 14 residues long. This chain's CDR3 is CASSLPQTYQPQHF. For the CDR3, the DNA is TGTGCCAGCAGCTTACCACAGACATATCAGCCCCAGCATTTT.

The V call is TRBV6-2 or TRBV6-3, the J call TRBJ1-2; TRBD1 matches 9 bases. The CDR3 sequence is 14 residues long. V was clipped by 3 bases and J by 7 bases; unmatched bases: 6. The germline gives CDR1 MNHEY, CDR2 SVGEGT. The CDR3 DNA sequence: TGTGCCAGCAGTTATGGGGACAGGGCCGGTGGCTACACCTTC. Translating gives CASSYGDRAGGYTF.

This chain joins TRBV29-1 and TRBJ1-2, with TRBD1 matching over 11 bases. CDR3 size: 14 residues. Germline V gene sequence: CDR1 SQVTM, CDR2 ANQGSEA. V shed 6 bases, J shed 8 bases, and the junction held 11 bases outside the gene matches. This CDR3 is CSVLPGTGGSGYTF. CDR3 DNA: TGCAGCGTGCTCCCCGGGACAGGGGGGAGCGGCTACACCTTC.

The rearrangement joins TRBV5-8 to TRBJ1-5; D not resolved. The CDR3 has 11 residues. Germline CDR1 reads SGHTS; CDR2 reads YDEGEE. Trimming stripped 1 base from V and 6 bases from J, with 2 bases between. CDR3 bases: TGTGCCAGCAGCTTGAGTCAGCCCCAGCATTTT. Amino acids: CASSLSQPQHF.

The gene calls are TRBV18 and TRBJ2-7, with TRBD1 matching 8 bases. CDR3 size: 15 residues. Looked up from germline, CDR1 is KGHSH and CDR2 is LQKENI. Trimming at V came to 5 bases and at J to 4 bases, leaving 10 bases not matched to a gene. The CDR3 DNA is TGTGCCAGCTCAATGGGGACAGGCCCCTCATACGAGCAGTACTTC. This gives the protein CASSMGTGPSYEQYF.

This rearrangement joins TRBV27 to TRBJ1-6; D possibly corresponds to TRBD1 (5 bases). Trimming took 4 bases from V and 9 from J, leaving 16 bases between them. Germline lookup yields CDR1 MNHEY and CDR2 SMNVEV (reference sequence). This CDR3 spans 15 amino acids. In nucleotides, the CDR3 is TGTGCCAGCAGTTGGGACGAGACGGGGCGTTCACCCCTCCACTTT. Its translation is CASSWDETGRSPLHF.

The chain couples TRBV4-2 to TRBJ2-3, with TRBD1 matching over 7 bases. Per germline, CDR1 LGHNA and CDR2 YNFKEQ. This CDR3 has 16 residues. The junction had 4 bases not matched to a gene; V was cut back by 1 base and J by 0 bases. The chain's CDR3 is CASSQGNRGSTDTQYF. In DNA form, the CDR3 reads TGTGCCAGCAGCCAAGGGAACAGGGGCAGCACAGATACGCAGTATTTT.

The CDR3 DNA is TGTGCCAGCAGCTTAGTTGAACTAGCGGGGGAGCAGGCAGATACGCAGTATTTT. This encodes CASSLVELAGEQADTQYF. The J gene is TRBJ2-3, the V gene TRBV11-2, with TRBD2 matching 11 bases. CDR1 SGHAT and CDR2 FQNNGV come from the germline V gene. The CDR3 contains 18 residues. Germline trimming cut 1 base from V and 4 bases from J; bases unmatched to any gene: 10.